A single sample gave rise to the 23 T cell receptor beta chains below, sequenced in a study of cytomegalovirus exposure and HLA in healthy donors. The PCR made use of 60 Vbeta and 13 Jbeta primers. Using immunoSEQ multiplex PCR, the repertoire was profiled, and TCRdb retains in-frame clones only, with some absent. The table records around 160,000 clones, roughly 79% of them present only once. The material sequenced was PBMCs. The receptors shown here come from a male donor in good health and CMV-seropositive.

In this sample, this clone turned up once. The V call is TRBV7-8, the J call TRBJ2-5; TRBD2 aligns across 7 bases. This CDR3 comprises 15 residues. From germline, CDR1 is SGHVS and CDR2 FQNEAQ. With 4 bases clipped from V and 2 bases from J, the junction kept 7 bases outside the gene matches. In DNA form, the CDR3 reads TGTGCCAGCAGCTCCGAAACGGGACTACAAGAGACCCAGTACTTC. Its translation: CASSSETGLQETQYF.

The rearrangement joins TRBV6-1 to TRBJ2-3; 9 bases fit TRBD1. After removal of 2 bases from V and 3 bases from J, the junction contained 6 bases not matched to a gene. CDR3 length: 16 residues. Looked up from germline, CDR1 is MNHNS and CDR2 is SASEGT. The CDR3 coding sequence is TGTGCCAGCAGTGAACCCACAGGGGGCCTTACAGATACGCAGTATTTT. It translates to CASSEPTGGLTDTQYF.

The J gene is TRBJ1-2, the V gene TRBV27; possible D gene TRBD1, 5 bases. Germline V gives CDR1 MNHEY, CDR2 SMNVEV (reference sequence). The CDR3 consists of 15 residues. V was pared by 3 bases and J by 4 bases, with 15 bases between. DNA for the CDR3: TGTGCCAGCAGTTTTACCCGGGAGGGGAGCTATGGCTACACCTTC. It codes for CASSFTREGSYGYTF.

This sequence joins TRBV19 and TRBJ1-1, with 10 bases that match TRBD1. This CDR3 is built from 17 residues. Germline V CDR1 and CDR2: LNHDA, SQIVND (reference sequence). The ends lost 6 bases at V and 1 base at J; junction bases unmatched: 11. The CDR3 region is CASSRQGAKGSNTEAFF. In DNA form, the CDR3 reads TGTGCCAGTAGCCGACAGGGGGCGAAAGGTTCGAACACTGAAGCTTTCTTT.

The chain couples TRBV9 to TRBJ2-5; 14 bases fit TRBD2. The CDR3 is 15 amino acids. Germline V gene data show CDR1 as SGDLS and CDR2 as YYNGEE. V was pared by 4 bases and J by 4 bases, with 3 bases of the junction left unmatched. Written as DNA, the CDR3 is TGTGCCAGCAGCATTGGGACTAGCGGGGGAGAGACCCAGTACTTC. It is translated as CASSIGTSGGETQYF. The full variable domain, in which reference TRBV9 and TRBJ2-5 provide the parts outside the CDR3, is DSGVTQTPKHLITATGQRVTLRCSPRSGDLSVYWYQQSLDQGLQFLIQYYNGEERAKGNILERFSAQQFPDLHSELNLSSLELGDSALYFCASSIGTSGGETQYFGPGTRLLVL.

About this clone itself: The same CDR3 can be traced to other DNA sequences in this sample. The CDR3 bases are TGTGCCAGCAAGTCTGCGTCTAACTATGGCTACACCTTC. Protein sequence: CASKSASNYGYTF. This sequence joins TRBV6-1 and TRBJ1-2, with D hard to call. Germline CDR1 and CDR2: MNHNS and SASEGT. The length of the CDR3 is 13 residues. The V end lost 7 bases, the J end lost 0 bases, and 9 bases lay between the germline ends.

For this clone: Other nucleotide sequences in the sample specify the same CDR3. The gene calls are TRBV30 and TRBJ1-6, with a tentative D call TRBD1 (5 bases). V was trimmed by 0 bases and J by 7 bases, leaving 10 bases between them. The CDR3 loop spans 14 amino acids. Germline V gene lookup returns CDR1 GTSNPN and CDR2 SVGIG (reference sequence). In nucleotides, the CDR3 is TGTGCCTGGAGTGTCGGGAGGGGCAATTCACCCCTCCACTTT. Translated, it gives CAWSVGRGNSPLHF.

This rearrangement joins TRBV6-5 to TRBJ1-1; TRBD1 is a possible D gene (5 bases). The CDR3 spans 15 residues. V lost 2 bases and J 2 bases, leaving 12 bases between the germline ends. The germline V gene encodes CDR1 MNHEY and CDR2 SVGAGI. In DNA form, the CDR3 reads TGTGCCAGCAGTTACCAAGGACATTCCAACACTGAAGCTTTCTTT. Its translation: CASSYQGHSNTEAFF.

The J gene is TRBJ1-4, the V gene TRBV7-9, with D tentatively TRBD1 (6 bases). Between the trimmed V and J ends, which lost 4 bases and 5 bases, there was a span of 17 bases. The CDR3 extends over 16 amino acids. Germline CDR1 SEHNR, CDR2 FQNEAQ (reference sequence). This CDR3 reads CASSSNHRDPNEKLFF. In DNA, the CDR3 is TGTGCCAGCAGCTCGAACCACAGGGACCCGAATGAAAAACTGTTTTTT.

Points on this clone: The same CDR3 also results from other DNA sequences found in this sample. The chain joins TRBV19 to TRBJ2-5, with 10 bases identical to TRBD2. The CDR3 has 15 amino acids. V shed 4 bases, J shed 2 bases, and the junction held 4 bases outside the gene matches. Per germline, CDR1 LNHDA and CDR2 SQIVND (reference sequence). The CDR3 region has the DNA TGTGCCAGTAGTACTGGACTAGCGGCTCAAGAGACCCAGTACTTC. It translates to CASSTGLAAQETQYF.

The chain uses TRBV11-2 and TRBJ2-3, with 13 positions matching TRBD2. This CDR3 has 17 amino acids. V gave up 4 bases and J gave up 5 bases; unmatched junction bases: 9. The germline gives CDR1 SGHAT, CDR2 FQNNGV. The CDR3 spells CASSSLRTSGGGDTQYF. The CDR3 DNA sequence: TGTGCCAGCAGCTCCCTTAGGACTAGCGGGGGAGGAGATACGCAGTATTTT. Combining the CDR3 with reference TRBV11-2 and TRBJ2-3 gives the whole variable domain EAGVAQSPRYKIIEKRQSVAFWCNPISGHATLYWYQQILGQGPKLLIQFQNNGVVDDSQLPKDRFSAERLKGVDSTLKIQPAKLEDSAVYLCASSSLRTSGGGDTQYFGPGTRLTVL.

The J gene is TRBJ1-4, the V gene TRBV5-1; D is possibly TRBD1 (5 bases). CDR3 length: 16 amino acids. Per germline, CDR1 SGHRS and CDR2 YFSETQ. Trimming left V 5 bases short and J 0 bases short, with 14 bases between. The CDR3 is CASRRRGDTTNEKLFF. Written as DNA, the CDR3 is TGCGCCAGCAGGCGGAGGGGTGACACAACTAATGAAAAACTGTTTTTT.

The rearrangement uses TRBV7-9 and TRBJ2-5; 9 bases align to TRBD2. Germline CDR1 reads SEHNR; CDR2 reads FQNEAQ (reference sequence). The CDR3 runs 16 residues. With V trimmed by 4 bases and J by 5 bases, 11 bases remained unmatched. Written as DNA, the CDR3 is TGTGCCAGCAGCTGGGCTAGCGGGGCCTTAGGTGAGACCCAGTACTTC. Translation: CASSWASGALGETQYF.

The chain joins TRBV15 to TRBJ1-5, with D perhaps TRBD1 (5 bases). V lost 0 bases and J lost 7, with 13 bases in between. Germline CDR1 and CDR2: LNHNV and YYDKDF (reference sequence). The CDR3 consists of 15 residues. The CDR3 spells CATSRDYGGEQPQHF. The CDR3 nucleotides read TGTGCCACCAGCAGAGACTACGGAGGGGAACAGCCCCAGCATTTT. The full variable domain, its missing parts supplied by reference TRBV15 and TRBJ1-5, is DAMVIQNPRYQVTQFGKPVTLSCSQTLNHNVMYWYQQKSSQAPKLLFHYYDKDFNNEADTPDNFQSRRPNTSFCFLDIRSPGLGDTAMYLCATSRDYGGEQPQHFGDGTRLSIL.

J is TRBJ2-5 and V is TRBV7-9; TRBD1 aligns across 9 bases. The closer fit of TRBJ2-7 to the DNA end suggests the J call may be wrong. CDR1 SEHNR and CDR2 FQNEAQ come from the germline V gene (reference sequence). The CDR3 covers 14 residues. The CDR3 here is CASSSHRGPGEQYF. The CDR3 nucleotides are TGTGCCAGCAGCTCGCACAGGGGGCCGGGCGAGCAGTACTTC.

V gene TRBV10-3 combines with J gene TRBJ2-1; maybe TRBD2 (6 bases). Germline lookup yields CDR1 ENHRY and CDR2 SYGVKD. Trimming removed 4 bases from V and 5 bases from J, with 18 bases in between. CDR3 length equals 16 residues. CDR3 sequence: CAISALWASEDNEQFF. DNA for the CDR3: TGTGCCATCAGTGCCCTGTGGGCTAGCGAGGACAATGAGCAGTTCTTC.

The rearrangement joins TRBV5-1 to TRBJ2-1; 10 bases match TRBD1. Germline loops: CDR1 SGHRS, CDR2 YFSETQ. The CDR3 consists of 14 residues. V lost 3 bases to trimming and J lost 9 bases; unmatched junction nucleotides: 6. The DNA of the CDR3 is TGCGCCAGCAGCTGGGGGACAGGGGCTGGTGAGCAGTTCTTC. This encodes CASSWGTGAGEQFF. The full variable domain, with the rest looked up from reference TRBV5-1 and TRBJ2-1, is KAGVTQTPRYLIKTRGQQVTLSCSPISGHRSVSWYQQTPGQGLQFLFEYFSETQRNKGNFPGRFSGRQFSNSRSEMNVSTLELGDSALYLCASSWGTGAGEQFFGPGTRLTVL.

The V call is TRBV11-2, the J call TRBJ1-5; no definite D call. The CDR3 consists of 14 residues. Germline loops: CDR1 SGHAT, CDR2 FQNNGV. V lost 5 bases, J lost 6 bases, and 14 bases lay in between. In DNA form, the CDR3 reads TGTGCCAGCAGCCATGATAGTTCGTCTCAGCCCCAGCATTTT. It encodes CASSHDSSSQPQHF.

DNA for the CDR3: TGTGCCAGCAGCGAACGGGGTACTGGGGCCAACGTCCTGACTTTC. Its protein product is CASSERGTGANVLTF. The rearrangement joins TRBV9 to TRBJ2-6, with TRBD2 as a possible D gene (5 bases). Germline V gives CDR1 SGDLS, CDR2 YYNGEE. The CDR3 runs to 15 residues. V lost 3 bases and J 2 bases, leaving 9 bases between the germline ends.

This rearrangement joins TRBV5-4 to TRBJ2-7, with D unclear. The CDR3 length is 14 residues. Germline values: CDR1 SGHNT, CDR2 YYREEE (reference sequence). The V end lost 2 bases, the J end lost 2 bases, and 11 bases lay between the germline ends. Written as DNA, the CDR3 is TGTGCCAGCAGCTTCCTTGGCAGCGCCTACGAGCAGTACTTC. Its translation is CASSFLGSAYEQYF.

The sample holds a few counts of this clone. J is TRBJ2-1 and V is TRBV7-9; 12 bases match TRBD2. After removal of 5 bases from V and 4 bases from J, the junction contained 6 bases not matched to a gene. The germline CDR1 and CDR2 sequences are SEHNR and FQNEAQ (reference sequence). The CDR3 has 16 amino acids. The CDR3 loop reads CASSSLAGGMYNEQFF. In DNA, the CDR3 is TGTGCCAGCAGCAGTCTAGCGGGGGGGATGTACAATGAGCAGTTCTTC.

This chain connects TRBV28 to TRBJ1-4; D call uncertain. The CDR3 totals 14 residues. V was pared by 2 bases and J by 8 bases, with 12 bases between. Germline loops: CDR1 MDHEN, CDR2 SYDVKM. CDR3 DNA: TGTGCCAGCAGTTTACGCGGGGATAAGGAAAAACTGTTTTTT. Translated: CASSLRGDKEKLFF.

This clone has only one observation. The chain links TRBV18 to TRBJ2-1, with D possibly being TRBD2 (6 bases). V lost 3 bases to trimming and J lost 5 bases, with 14 bases between them. The CDR3 length is 15 residues. Germline-derived CDR1 and CDR2 are KGHSH and LQKENI. The CDR3 DNA reads TGTGCCAGCTCACCGAACGGAGGGTTCGACAATGAGCAGTTCTTC. Protein sequence: CASSPNGGFDNEQFF.